Below, one T cell receptor (beta chain) is given with its context. The sample originates from a study of blood T cell repertoires in COVID-19. Germline CDR1 LNHDA, CDR2 SQIVND (reference sequence). Deletions cut 4 bases from V and 3 bases from J, with 12 bases between. This CDR3 is built from 14 residues. The table came from immunoSEQ multiplex PCR; TCRdb's copy has only in-frame clones and leaves some out. The table records some 220,000 clones, about 82% of them present only once. J is TRBJ1-1 and V is TRBV19; the D is unclear. This clonotype was sampled from a man aged 50 or older with COVID-19, enrolled during active disease. Specimen: peripheral blood. The CDR3 protein is CASSTLGWDTEAFF. CDR3 nucleotides: TGTGCCAGTAGTACACTAGGGTGGGACACTGAAGCTTTCTTT.